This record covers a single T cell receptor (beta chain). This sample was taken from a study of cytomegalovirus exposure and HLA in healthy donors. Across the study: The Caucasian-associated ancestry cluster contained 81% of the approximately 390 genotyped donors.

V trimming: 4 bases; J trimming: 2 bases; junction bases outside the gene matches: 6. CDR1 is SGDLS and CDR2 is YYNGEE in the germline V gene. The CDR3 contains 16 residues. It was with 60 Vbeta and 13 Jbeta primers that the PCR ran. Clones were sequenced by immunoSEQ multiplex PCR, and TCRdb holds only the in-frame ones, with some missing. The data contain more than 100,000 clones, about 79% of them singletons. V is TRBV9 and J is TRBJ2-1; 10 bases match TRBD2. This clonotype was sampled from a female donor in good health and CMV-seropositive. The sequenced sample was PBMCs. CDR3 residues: CASSPVTSGAYNEQFF. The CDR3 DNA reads TGTGCCAGCAGCCCTGTTACTAGCGGGGCCTACAATGAGCAGTTCTTC.